The clone carrying this T cell receptor beta chain was counted between two and nine times. The data belong to a study of blood T cell repertoires in COVID-19. Study overall: Acute and convalescent COVID-19 specimens originated in the United States, Italy and Spain. T cells, B-cell-depleted T cells, or PBMCs supplied cDNA or gDNA.

CDR1 is LNHDA and CDR2 is SQIVND in the germline V gene (reference sequence). The CDR3 covers 13 residues. V lost 7 bases and J lost 8, with 14 bases in between. In the source study's methods: Amplification of reference gene primers was used by the study to estimate nucleated cell counts. Sequenced by immunoSEQ multiplex PCR; TCRdb stores in-frame clones only, minus some. V, J and clone size derive from that table, while D and trimming were established from the DNA sequence. The repertoire includes some 58,000 clones, about 86% of them detected once, and 1.2% sits in the top ten. The gene calls are TRBV19 and TRBJ2-2; no definite D call. The sample was peripheral blood. The origin of this receptor is a man aged 40-55 years with acute or convalescent COVID-19. The CDR3 spells CASTPLNSGELFF. The CDR3 DNA sequence: TGTGCCAGTACTCCCCTGAACAGTGGGGAGCTGTTTTTT.